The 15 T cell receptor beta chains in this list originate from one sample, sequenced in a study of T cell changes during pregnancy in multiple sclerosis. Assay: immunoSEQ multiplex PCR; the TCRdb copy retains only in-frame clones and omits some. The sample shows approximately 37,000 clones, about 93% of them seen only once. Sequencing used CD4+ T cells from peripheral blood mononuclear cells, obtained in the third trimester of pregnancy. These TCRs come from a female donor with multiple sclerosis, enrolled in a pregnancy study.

This CDR3 is CASSPSRGRNTEAFF. CDR3 DNA: TGTGCCAGCTCTCCTTCGCGGGGACGGAACACTGAAGCTTTCTTT. The chain employs TRBV18 and TRBJ1-1; possible D gene TRBD1, 5 bases. V was trimmed by 6 bases and J by 1 base, leaving 15 bases between them. CDR3 length: 15 amino acids. CDR1 is KGHSH, CDR2 LQKENI, per germline.

CDR3 amino acids: CASSLPGGELFF. The CDR3 coding sequence is TGTGCCAGCAGCTTGCCGGGCGGGGAGCTGTTTTTT. J is TRBJ2-2 and V is TRBV7-3, with no clear D. This CDR3 contains 12 residues. The germline V and J ends were trimmed by 3 bases and 7 bases, with 6 bases remaining between them. Germline CDR1 and CDR2: SGHTA and FQGTGA.

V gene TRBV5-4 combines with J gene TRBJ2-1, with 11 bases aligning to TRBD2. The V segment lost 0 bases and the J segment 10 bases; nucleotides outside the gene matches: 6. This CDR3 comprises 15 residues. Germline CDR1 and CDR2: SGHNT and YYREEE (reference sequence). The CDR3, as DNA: TGTGCCAGCAGCTTGGATAGCGGGAGGGTGAAGGAGCAGTTCTTC. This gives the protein CASSLDSGRVKEQFF.

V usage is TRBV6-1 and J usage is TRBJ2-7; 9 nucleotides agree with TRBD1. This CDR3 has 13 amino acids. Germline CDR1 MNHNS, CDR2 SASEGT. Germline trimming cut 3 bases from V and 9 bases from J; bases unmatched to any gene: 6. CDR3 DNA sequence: TGTGCCAGCAGTGAGGGACAGGGTTTGGGGCAGTACTTC. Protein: CASSEGQGLGQYF.

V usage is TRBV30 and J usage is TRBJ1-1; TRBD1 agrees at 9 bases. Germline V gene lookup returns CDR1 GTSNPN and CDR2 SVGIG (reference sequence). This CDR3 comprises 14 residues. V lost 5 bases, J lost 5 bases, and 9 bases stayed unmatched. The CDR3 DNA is TGTGCCTGGGGCTACAGGGGGCGGAGGACTGAAGCTTTCTTT. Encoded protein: CAWGYRGRRTEAFF.

CDR3 sequence (DNA): TGTGCCAGCAGCGTAGAATCGGGACAGGGGAGTAAAGCAGCCAAAAACATTCAGTACTTC. This codes for CASSVESGQGSKAAKNIQYF. The V gene is TRBV9, the J gene TRBJ2-4; 10 positions agree with TRBD1. Germline CDR1 and CDR2: SGDLS and YYNGEE. V shed 0 bases, J shed 0 bases, and the junction held 12 bases outside the gene matches. The CDR3 runs to 20 residues.

The DNA of the CDR3 is TGTGCCAGCAGGTTCGGGACAGGAATCTCCTACGAGCAGTACTTC. It is translated as CASRFGTGISYEQYF. The V and J genes are TRBV2 and TRBJ2-7; TRBD1 aligns across 8 bases. This CDR3 has 15 residues. In germline, CDR1 is SNHLY, CDR2 FYNNEI. Unmatched junction bases numbered 7, after V lost 6 bases and J lost 0 bases. Variable domain in full (rest from reference TRBV2 and TRBJ2-7): EPEVTQTPSHQVTQMGQEVILRCVPISNHLYFYWYRQILGQKVEFLVSFYNNEISEKSEIFDDQFSVERPDGSNFTLKIRSTKLEDSAMYFCASRFGTGISYEQYFGPGTRLTVT.

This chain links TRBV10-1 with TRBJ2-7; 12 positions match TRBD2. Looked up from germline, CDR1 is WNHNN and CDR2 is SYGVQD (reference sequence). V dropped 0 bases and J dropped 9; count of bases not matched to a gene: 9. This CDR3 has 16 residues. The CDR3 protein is CASSESCELAGGGQYF. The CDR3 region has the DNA TGCGCCAGCAGTGAGTCTTGCGAACTAGCGGGGGGAGGGCAGTACTTC.

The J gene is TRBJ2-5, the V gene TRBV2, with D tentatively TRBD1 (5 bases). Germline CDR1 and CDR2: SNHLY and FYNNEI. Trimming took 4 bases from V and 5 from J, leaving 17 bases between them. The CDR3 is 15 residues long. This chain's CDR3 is CASSVLGIYRETQYF. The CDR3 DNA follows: TGTGCCAGCAGTGTTCTTGGCATATACAGGGAGACCCAGTACTTC. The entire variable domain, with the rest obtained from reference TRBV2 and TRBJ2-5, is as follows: EPEVTQTPSHQVTQMGQEVILRCVPISNHLYFYWYRQILGQKVEFLVSFYNNEISEKSEIFDDQFSVERPDGSNFTLKIRSTKLEDSAMYFCASSVLGIYRETQYFGPGTRLLVL.

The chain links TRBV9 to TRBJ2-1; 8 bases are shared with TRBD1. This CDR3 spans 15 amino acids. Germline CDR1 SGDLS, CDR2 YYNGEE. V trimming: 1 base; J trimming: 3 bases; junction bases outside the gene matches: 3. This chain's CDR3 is CASSVKQGGYNEQFF. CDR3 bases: TGTGCCAGCAGCGTAAAACAGGGGGGCTACAATGAGCAGTTCTTC.

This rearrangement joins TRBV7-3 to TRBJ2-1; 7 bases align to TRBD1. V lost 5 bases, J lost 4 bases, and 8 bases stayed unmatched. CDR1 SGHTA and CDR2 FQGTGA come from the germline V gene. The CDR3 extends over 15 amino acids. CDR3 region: CASSPLGQSYNEQFF. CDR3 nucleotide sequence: TGTGCCAGCAGCCCCCTGGGACAGTCATACAATGAGCAGTTCTTC.

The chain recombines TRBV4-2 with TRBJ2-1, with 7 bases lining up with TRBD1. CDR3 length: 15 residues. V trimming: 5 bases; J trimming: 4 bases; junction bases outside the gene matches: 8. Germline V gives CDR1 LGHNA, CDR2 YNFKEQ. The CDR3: CASSSGQDEYNEQFF. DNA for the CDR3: TGTGCCAGCAGCTCCGGACAGGACGAATACAATGAGCAGTTCTTC.

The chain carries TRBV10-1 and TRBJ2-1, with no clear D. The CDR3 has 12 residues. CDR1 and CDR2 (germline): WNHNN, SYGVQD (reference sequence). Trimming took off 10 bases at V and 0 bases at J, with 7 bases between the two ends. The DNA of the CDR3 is TGCGCCACCCGGTCCTCCTACAATGAGCAGTTCTTC. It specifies CATRSSYNEQFF.

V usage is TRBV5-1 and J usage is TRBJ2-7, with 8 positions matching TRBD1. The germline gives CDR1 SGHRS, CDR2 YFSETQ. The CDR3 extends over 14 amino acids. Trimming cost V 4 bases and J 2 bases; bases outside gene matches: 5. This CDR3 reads CASSEGQGAYEQYF. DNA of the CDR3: TGCGCCAGCAGCGAAGGACAGGGCGCCTACGAGCAGTACTTC.

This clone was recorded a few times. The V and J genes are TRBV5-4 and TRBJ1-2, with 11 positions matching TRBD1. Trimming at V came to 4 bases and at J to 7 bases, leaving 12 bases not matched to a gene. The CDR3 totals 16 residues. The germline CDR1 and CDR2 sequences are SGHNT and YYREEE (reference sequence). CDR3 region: CASSILSDRGLRGYTF. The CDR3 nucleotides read TGTGCCAGCAGCATCCTCTCGGACAGGGGGCTTCGTGGCTACACCTTC.